The 25 T cell receptor beta chains given below trace back to one sample, sequenced in a study of cytomegalovirus exposure and HLA in healthy donors. PCR was performed using 60 Vbeta and 13 Jbeta primers. Clones were read by immunoSEQ multiplex PCR, and TCRdb kept only the in-frame ones, dropping some. Among around 210,000 clones listed, about 78% were seen once. The material sequenced was PBMCs. The source of these receptors is a woman in her 30s in good health and CMV-seronegative.

This sequence joins TRBV5-1 and TRBJ1-4; D remains unclear. There are 14 residues in the CDR3. The V gene lost 4 bases and the J gene lost 3 bases, with 10 bases spanning the gap. Germline V gene data show CDR1 as SGHRS and CDR2 as YFSETQ. The CDR3 is CASSPVAANEKLFF. The CDR3 DNA is TGCGCCAGCAGCCCTGTCGCGGCTAATGAAAAACTGTTTTTT.

This clone was counted between two and nine times. The chain couples TRBV7-3 to TRBJ2-2; TRBD2 matches at 14 bases. CDR1 and CDR2 (germline): SGHTA, FQGTGA. This CDR3 is 18 amino acids long. After removal of 0 bases from V and 7 bases from J, the junction contained 7 bases not matched to a gene. In nucleotides, the CDR3 is TGTGCCAGCAGCTTAACCGGGACTAGCGGGGGCCCGGGCGGGGAGCTGTTTTTT. It is translated as CASSLTGTSGGPGGELFF.

The rearrangement links TRBV5-1 to TRBJ2-3, with 8 bases identical to TRBD2. The V segment lost 3 bases and the J segment 0 bases; nucleotides outside the gene matches: 9. The CDR3 consists of 17 residues. Germline V gene sequence: CDR1 SGHRS, CDR2 YFSETQ. The CDR3 protein is CASSSDAGGPSTDTQYF. As DNA, the CDR3 is TGCGCCAGCAGCTCCGACGCGGGGGGCCCTAGCACAGATACGCAGTATTTT.

This chain links TRBV27 with TRBJ2-1; 9 bases map to TRBD2. The CDR3 runs to 15 residues. CDR1 MNHEY and CDR2 SMNVEV come from the germline V gene (reference sequence). J was trimmed by 6 bases and V by 8 bases; bases with no gene match: 11. CDR3 sequence reads: CASRRIPTSGNEQFF. In DNA form, the CDR3 reads TGTGCCAGCCGGAGGATCCCGACTAGCGGCAATGAGCAGTTCTTC.

This clone was recorded once. One junction end does not reproduce the germline sequence, and a read error may be involved. The chain recombines TRBV20-1 with TRBJ2-7; D is uncertain. CDR3 length equals 10 residues. CDR1 DFQATT and CDR2 SNEGSKA come from the germline V gene (reference sequence). Here the CDR3 DNA reads TGCAGTGCTTACTATAAAGGTCCGGTCTTC. Its protein product is CSAYYKGPVF.

By share, this clone ranks as medium-sized (0.01 to 0.1%). The chain couples TRBV15 to TRBJ2-1; TRBD2 agrees at 8 bases. The CDR3 contains 14 residues. CDR1 and CDR2 from the germline V gene are LNHNV and YYDKDF (reference sequence). Losses at the gene ends were 5 bases for V and 6 bases for J; bases not matched to a gene: 6. The CDR3 here is CATSPQREINEQFF. The CDR3 DNA follows: TGTGCCACCAGCCCCCAGCGGGAGATCAATGAGCAGTTCTTC.

The genes are TRBV27 and TRBJ1-5, with 8 positions matching TRBD1. V was pared by 4 bases and J by 4 bases, with 9 bases of the junction left unmatched. The germline gives CDR1 MNHEY, CDR2 SMNVEV (reference sequence). The CDR3 covers 16 residues. The CDR3 nucleotides read TGTGCCAGCAGTTATACGACAGGGGTTGGAAATCAGCCCCAGCATTTT. This sequence encodes CASSYTTGVGNQPQHF.

The J gene is TRBJ2-3, the V gene TRBV7-9; 7 bases fit TRBD1. V was clipped by 5 bases and J by 5 bases; unmatched bases: 7. CDR3 size: 14 residues. The germline CDR1 and CDR2 sequences are SEHNR and FQNEAQ (reference sequence). The CDR3 region is CASSTTGAEDTQYF. DNA of the CDR3: TGTGCCAGCAGCACTACAGGGGCGGAAGATACGCAGTATTTT.

The chain couples TRBV28 to TRBJ2-7, with TRBD2 matching over 8 bases. The germline CDR1 and CDR2 sequences are MDHEN and SYDVKM. The ends lost 6 bases at V and 0 bases at J; junction bases unmatched: 4. This CDR3 comprises 14 residues. DNA of the CDR3: TGTGCCAGCAGGGCTAGCGGGCCCTCCTACGAGCAGTACTTC. Its translation: CASRASGPSYEQYF. The full variable domain, rest sourced from reference TRBV28 and TRBJ2-7, is DVKVTQSSRYLVKRTGEKVFLECVQDMDHENMFWYRQDPGLGLRLIYFSYDVKMKEKGDIPEGYSVSREKKERFSLILESASTNQTSMYLCASRASGPSYEQYFGPGTRLTVT.

This chain joins TRBV30 and TRBJ1-2; possible D gene TRBD1, 6 bases. CDR3 size: 15 residues. Trimming removed 2 bases at V and 8 bases at J, with 21 bases between. Germline CDR1 is GTSNPN and CDR2 is SVGIG (reference sequence). The CDR3 nucleotides read TGTGCCTGGAGTCGGTTGGGCAGGGGCGCGGTCGGCTACACCTTC. As protein: CAWSRLGRGAVGYTF.

The rearrangement joins TRBV11-2 to TRBJ1-2; tentative D call: TRBD1 (5 bases). Trimming removed 7 bases from V and 4 bases from J, with 13 bases in between. There are 13 residues in the CDR3. Germline loops: CDR1 SGHAT, CDR2 FQNNGV. CDR3 protein: CASTLTASYGYTF. The CDR3 nucleotides are TGTGCCAGCACCTTGACAGCAAGCTATGGCTACACCTTC.

The rearrangement links TRBV5-1 to TRBJ2-5; 7 bases agree with TRBD1. V was clipped by 0 bases and J by 7 bases; unmatched bases: 9. The CDR3 has 15 amino acids. CDR1 and CDR2 (germline): SGHRS, YFSETQ. The CDR3 loop is CASSLATGEEGTQYF. The CDR3 DNA sequence: TGCGCCAGCAGCTTGGCCACAGGGGAAGAGGGGACCCAGTACTTC.

V is TRBV2 and J is TRBJ1-2; D uncertain. The V gene lost 3 bases and the J gene lost 3 bases, with 14 bases spanning the gap. Germline loops: CDR1 SNHLY, CDR2 FYNNEI. The CDR3 runs 15 residues. CDR3 coding DNA: TGTGCCAGCAGTGAGGAGGGAGCCGGATACTATGGCTACACCTTC. This translates into CASSEEGAGYYGYTF. Variable domain in full (rest from reference TRBV2 and TRBJ1-2): EPEVTQTPSHQVTQMGQEVILRCVPISNHLYFYWYRQILGQKVEFLVSFYNNEISEKSEIFDDQFSVERPDGSNFTLKIRSTKLEDSAMYFCASSEEGAGYYGYTFGSGTRLTVV.

V is TRBV7-6 and J is TRBJ1-5, with D uncertain. Germline V gene data show CDR1 as SGHVS and CDR2 as FNYEAQ. V dropped 5 bases and J dropped 6 bases, with 14 bases sitting between them. This CDR3 contains 14 residues. CDR3 coding DNA: TGTGCCAGCAGCCCCCTTTCGGGAGGTCAGCCCCAGCATTTT. It yields the protein CASSPLSGGQPQHF.

V usage is TRBV5-1 and J usage is TRBJ2-1; tentatively, D is TRBD2 (5 bases). Per the germline V gene, CDR1 is SGHRS and CDR2 is YFSETQ. The CDR3 is 17 residues long. The V and J ends lost 0 bases and 0 bases respectively, with 13 bases between them. The CDR3 DNA follows: TGCGCCAGCAGCTTGGAGGTTCTAGGGAGCTCCTACAATGAGCAGTTCTTC. Residues: CASSLEVLGSSYNEQFF. Drawing the rest from reference TRBV5-1 and TRBJ2-1, the complete variable domain is KAGVTQTPRYLIKTRGQQVTLSCSPISGHRSVSWYQQTPGQGLQFLFEYFSETQRNKGNFPGRFSGRQFSNSRSEMNVSTLELGDSALYLCASSLEVLGSSYNEQFFGPGTRLTVL.

This sequence joins TRBV10-3 and TRBJ2-5; possible D gene TRBD1, 6 bases. The germline V gene encodes CDR1 ENHRY and CDR2 SYGVKD. V gave up 0 bases and J gave up 3 bases, with 14 bases separating them. The CDR3 is made up of 16 amino acids. CDR3 loop: CAISESWQGPKETQYF. CDR3 nucleotide sequence: TGTGCCATCAGTGAGTCATGGCAGGGGCCTAAAGAGACCCAGTACTTC.

The chain recombines TRBV19 with TRBJ1-6; D gene unclear. This CDR3 has 16 amino acids. The V gene lost 3 bases and the J gene lost 0 bases, with 9 bases spanning the gap. Germline-derived CDR1 and CDR2 are LNHDA and SQIVND (reference sequence). The CDR3, as DNA: TGTGCCAGTAGTATTTTTACAGACTCCTATAATTCACCCCTCCACTTT. Translating gives CASSIFTDSYNSPLHF.

CDR3 sequence reads: CASSVGRLPYEQYF. DNA for the CDR3: TGTGCCAGCAGCGTAGGGCGGCTCCCCTACGAGCAGTACTTC. The gene calls are TRBV9 and TRBJ2-7; D is uncertain. CDR3 length: 14 amino acids. Germline CDR1 and CDR2: SGDLS and YYNGEE. Trimming took 0 bases from V and 2 from J, leaving 9 bases between them.

The V gene is TRBV19, the J gene TRBJ2-7; 10 bases are a match to TRBD1. In germline, CDR1 is LNHDA, CDR2 SQIVND (reference sequence). V was clipped by 5 bases and J by 2 bases; unmatched bases: 3. The CDR3 sequence is 14 residues long. This CDR3 is CASSRGQGAYEQYF. The DNA of the CDR3 is TGTGCCAGTAGTCGTGGACAGGGGGCCTACGAGCAGTACTTC.

This clone was picked up a small number of times. The chain joins TRBV5-1 to TRBJ1-2; 10 bases are a match to TRBD1. This CDR3 is 15 amino acids long. Trimming took 4 bases from V and 4 from J; bases not matched to a gene: 7. Germline V gene data show CDR1 as SGHRS and CDR2 as YFSETQ. The CDR3 spells CASSPPGQGTYGYTF. The DNA for the CDR3 is TGCGCCAGCAGCCCTCCGGGACAGGGGACCTATGGCTACACCTTC.

The V gene is TRBV5-4, the J gene TRBJ1-4; TRBD1 matches 9 bases. Germline assignment: CDR1 SGHNT and CDR2 YYREEE (reference sequence). The CDR3 runs 14 residues. The junction had 4 bases not matched to a gene; V was cut back by 4 bases and J by 6 bases. The CDR3 here is CASSLQGADEKLFF. The DNA for the CDR3 is TGTGCCAGCAGCCTACAGGGGGCGGATGAAAAACTGTTTTTT.

This rearrangement joins TRBV5-1 to TRBJ2-7, with TRBD1 identical over 9 bases. Germline V lookup: CDR1 SGHRS, CDR2 YFSETQ. V trimming: 4 bases; J trimming: 4 bases; junction bases outside the gene matches: 6. This CDR3 region has 14 residues. CDR3 bases: TGCGCCAGCAGCCCAACAGGGGGCGCGTACGAGCAGTACTTC. This gives the protein CASSPTGGAYEQYF.

V usage is TRBV7-2 and J usage is TRBJ2-1; 7 bases match TRBD2. Losses at the gene ends were 5 bases for V and 6 bases for J; bases not matched to a gene: 16. The CDR3 is made up of 17 amino acids. The germline V gene encodes CDR1 SGHTA and CDR2 FQGNSA. CDR3 nucleotide sequence: TGTGCCAGCAGCCTATCCCGGGCTAGCGGTTACACCAATGAGCAGTTCTTC. Translation: CASSLSRASGYTNEQFF.

This sequence joins TRBV6-6 and TRBJ1-2; 9 bases are a match to TRBD1. CDR3 length: 13 amino acids. In germline, CDR1 is MNHNY, CDR2 SVGAGI (reference sequence). With V trimmed by 6 bases and J by 4 bases, 3 bases remained unmatched. CDR3 in amino acids: CASRGTGTYGYTF. Written as DNA, the CDR3 is TGTGCCAGCAGGGGGACAGGGACCTATGGCTACACCTTC.

The chain recombines TRBV7-6 with TRBJ2-1; 7 bases match TRBD1. Germline values: CDR1 SGHVS, CDR2 FNYEAQ. This CDR3 region has 15 residues. V lost 1 base to trimming and J lost 3 bases; unmatched junction nucleotides: 3. This chain's CDR3 is CASSLVGGHYNEQFF. CDR3 nucleotide sequence: TGTGCCAGCAGCTTAGTAGGGGGCCACTACAATGAGCAGTTCTTC.